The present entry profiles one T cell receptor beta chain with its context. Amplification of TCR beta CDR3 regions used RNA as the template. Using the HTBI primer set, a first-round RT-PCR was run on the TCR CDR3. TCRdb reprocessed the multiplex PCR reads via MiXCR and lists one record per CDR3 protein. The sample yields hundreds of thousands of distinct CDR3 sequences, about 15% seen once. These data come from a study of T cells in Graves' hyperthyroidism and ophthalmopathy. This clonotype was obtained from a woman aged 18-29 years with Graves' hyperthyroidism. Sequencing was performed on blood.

CDR3 sequence (DNA): TGTGCCAGCAGCCGCGGGACTATAGACACAGATACGCAGTATTTT. Translating gives CASSRGTIDTDTQYF. The rearrangement links TRBV7-9 to TRBJ2-3, with TRBD2 matching 7 bases. V trimming: 5 bases; J trimming: 2 bases; junction bases outside the gene matches: 7. The CDR3 contains 15 residues. Germline V gives CDR1 SEHNR, CDR2 FQNEAQ (reference sequence).